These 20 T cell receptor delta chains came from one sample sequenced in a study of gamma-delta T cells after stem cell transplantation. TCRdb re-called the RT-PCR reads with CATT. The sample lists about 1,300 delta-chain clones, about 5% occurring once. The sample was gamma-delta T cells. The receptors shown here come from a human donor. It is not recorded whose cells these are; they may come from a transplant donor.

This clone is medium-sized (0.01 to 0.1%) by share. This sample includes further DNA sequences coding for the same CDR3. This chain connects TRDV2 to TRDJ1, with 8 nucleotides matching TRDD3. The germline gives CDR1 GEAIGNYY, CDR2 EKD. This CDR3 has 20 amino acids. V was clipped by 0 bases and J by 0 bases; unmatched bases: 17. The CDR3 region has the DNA TGTGCCTGTGACACCGTCTCGACTGGGGGCCCCCGGGGTTACACCGATAAACTCATCTTT. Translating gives CACDTVSTGGPRGYTDKLIF.

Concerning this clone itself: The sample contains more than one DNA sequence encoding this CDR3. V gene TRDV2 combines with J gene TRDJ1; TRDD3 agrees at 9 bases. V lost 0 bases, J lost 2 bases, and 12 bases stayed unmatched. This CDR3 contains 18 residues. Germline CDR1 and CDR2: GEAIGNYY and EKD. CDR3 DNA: TGTGCCTGTGACACCTTACTTGGGGATACGCGCGGAACCGATAAACTCATCTTT. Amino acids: CACDTLLGDTRGTDKLIF.

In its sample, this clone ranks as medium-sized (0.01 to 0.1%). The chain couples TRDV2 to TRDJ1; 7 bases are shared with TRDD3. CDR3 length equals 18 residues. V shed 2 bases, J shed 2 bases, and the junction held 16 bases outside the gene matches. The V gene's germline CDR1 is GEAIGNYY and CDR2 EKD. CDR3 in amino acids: CACDNITGILKKTDKLIF. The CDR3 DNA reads TGTGCCTGTGACAATATTACTGGGATACTTAAGAAAACCGATAAACTCATCTTT.

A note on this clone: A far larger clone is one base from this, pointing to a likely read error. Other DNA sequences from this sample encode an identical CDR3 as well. The CDR3 DNA reads TGTGCCTGTGATACCGGGACACCCAGCTCCTGGGACACCCGACAGATGTTTTTC. This sequence encodes CACDTGTPSSWDTRQMFF. The chain is built from TRDV2 and TRDJ3; no reliable D call. V was cut by 4 bases and J by 0 bases, with 15 bases left in between. The CDR3 is 18 residues long. Germline CDR1 is GEAIGNYY and CDR2 is EKD.

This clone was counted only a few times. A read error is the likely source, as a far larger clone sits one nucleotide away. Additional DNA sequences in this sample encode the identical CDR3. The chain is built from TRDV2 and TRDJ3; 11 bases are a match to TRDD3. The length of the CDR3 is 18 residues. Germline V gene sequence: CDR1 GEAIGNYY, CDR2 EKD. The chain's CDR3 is CACDNTGGYSWDTRQMFF. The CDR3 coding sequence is TGTGCCTGCGACAATACTGGGGGATATTCCTGGGACACCCGACAGATGTTTTTC.

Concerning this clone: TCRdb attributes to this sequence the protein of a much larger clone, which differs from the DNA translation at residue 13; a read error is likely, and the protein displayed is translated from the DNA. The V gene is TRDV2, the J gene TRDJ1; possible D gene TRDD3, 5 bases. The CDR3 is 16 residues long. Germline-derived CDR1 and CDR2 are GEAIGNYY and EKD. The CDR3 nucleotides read TGTGCCTGTGACACCGTTGATCCGGGGGGCACCGATACACTCATCTTT. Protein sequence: CACDTVDPGGTDTLIF.

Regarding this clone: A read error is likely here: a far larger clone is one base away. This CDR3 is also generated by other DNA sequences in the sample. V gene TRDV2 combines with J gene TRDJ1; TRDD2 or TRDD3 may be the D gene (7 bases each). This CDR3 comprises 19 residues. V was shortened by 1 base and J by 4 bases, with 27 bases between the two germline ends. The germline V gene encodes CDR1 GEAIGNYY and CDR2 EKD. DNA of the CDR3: TGTGCCTGTGACACGGCAGGCTTTCCTACTGGGGCTTATGGCGATAAACTCATCTTT. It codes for CACDTAGFPTGAYGDKLIF.

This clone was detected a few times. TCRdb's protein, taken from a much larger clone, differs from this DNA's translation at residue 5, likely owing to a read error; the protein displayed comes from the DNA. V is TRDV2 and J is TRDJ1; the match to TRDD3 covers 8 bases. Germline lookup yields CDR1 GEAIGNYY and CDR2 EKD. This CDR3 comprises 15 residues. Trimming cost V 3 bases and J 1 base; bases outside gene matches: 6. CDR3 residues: CACDAVGDSTDKLIF. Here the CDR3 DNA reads TGTGCCTGTGACGCGGTGGGGGATTCCACCGATAAACTCATCTTT.

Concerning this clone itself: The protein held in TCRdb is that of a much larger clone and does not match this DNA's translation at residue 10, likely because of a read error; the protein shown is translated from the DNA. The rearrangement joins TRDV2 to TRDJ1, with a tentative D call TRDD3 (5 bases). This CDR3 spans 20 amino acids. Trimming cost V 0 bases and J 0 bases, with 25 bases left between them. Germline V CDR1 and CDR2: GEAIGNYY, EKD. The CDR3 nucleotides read TGTGCCTGTGACACCGTTGAGATGGGGAATCCAAACTTAAACACCGATAAACTCATCTTT. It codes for CACDTVEMGNPNLNTDKLIF.

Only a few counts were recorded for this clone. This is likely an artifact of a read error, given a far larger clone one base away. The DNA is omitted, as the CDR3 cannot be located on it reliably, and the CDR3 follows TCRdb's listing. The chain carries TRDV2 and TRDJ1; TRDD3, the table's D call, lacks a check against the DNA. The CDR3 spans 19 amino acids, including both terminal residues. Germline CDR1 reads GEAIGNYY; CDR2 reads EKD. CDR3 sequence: CACDTLSSEGWGIGTKLIF.

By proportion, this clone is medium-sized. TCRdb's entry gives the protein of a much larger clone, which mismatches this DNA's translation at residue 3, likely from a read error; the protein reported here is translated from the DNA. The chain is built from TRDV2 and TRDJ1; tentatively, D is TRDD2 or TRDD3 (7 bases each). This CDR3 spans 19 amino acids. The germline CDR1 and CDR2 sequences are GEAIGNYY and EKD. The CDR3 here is CAGDTAGFPTGAYGDKLIF. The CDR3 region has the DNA TGTGCCGGTGACACGGCGGGCTTTCCTACTGGGGCTTATGGCGATAAACTCATCTTT.

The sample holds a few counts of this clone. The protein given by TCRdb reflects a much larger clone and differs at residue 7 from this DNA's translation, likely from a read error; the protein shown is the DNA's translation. CDR3 region: CACDSVRGDTLVTTDKLIF. Written as DNA, the CDR3 is TGTGCCTGTGACTCCGTACGGGGGGATACGCTGGTTACCACCGATAAACTCATCTTT. The V gene is TRDV2, the J gene TRDJ1, with 10 bases that match TRDD3. Germline CDR1 is GEAIGNYY and CDR2 is EKD. Trimming removed 3 bases from V and 1 base from J; junction bases left unmatched: 16. The CDR3 has 19 amino acids.

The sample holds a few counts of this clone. CDR3 DNA sequence: TGTGCCTGTGACACCGGCGGGACTGGGGGATATTCCTGGGACACCCGACAGATGTTTTTC. Protein product: CACDTGGTGGYSWDTRQMFF. The chain employs TRDV2 and TRDJ3, with 11 bases that match TRDD3. This CDR3 is built from 20 residues. V was clipped by 0 bases and J by 1 base; unmatched bases: 7. The germline V gene has CDR1 GEAIGNYY and CDR2 EKD.

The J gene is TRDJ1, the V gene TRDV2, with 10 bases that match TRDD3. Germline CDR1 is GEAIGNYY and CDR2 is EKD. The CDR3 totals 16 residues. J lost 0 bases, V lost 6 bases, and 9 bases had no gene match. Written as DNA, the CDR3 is TGTGCCTGTATTCGTCTGGGGGATAAGGACACCGATAAACTCATCTTT. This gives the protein CACIRLGDKDTDKLIF.

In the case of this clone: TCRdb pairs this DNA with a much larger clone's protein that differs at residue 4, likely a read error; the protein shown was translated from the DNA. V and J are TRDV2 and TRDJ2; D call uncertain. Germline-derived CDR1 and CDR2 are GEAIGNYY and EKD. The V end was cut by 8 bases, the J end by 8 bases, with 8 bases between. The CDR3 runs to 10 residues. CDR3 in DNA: TGTGCCTCGTTTGAGGCACAACTCTTCTTT. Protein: CASFEAQLFF.

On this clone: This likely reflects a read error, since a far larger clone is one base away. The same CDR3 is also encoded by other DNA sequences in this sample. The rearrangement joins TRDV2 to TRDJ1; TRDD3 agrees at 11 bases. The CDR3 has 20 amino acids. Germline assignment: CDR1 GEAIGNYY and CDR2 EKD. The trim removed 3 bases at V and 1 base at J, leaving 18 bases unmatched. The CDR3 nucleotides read TGTGCCTGTGACTTGATGTCAGCGGGGCTGGGGGATACATCCACCGATAAACTCATCTTT. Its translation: CACDLMSAGLGDTSTDKLIF.

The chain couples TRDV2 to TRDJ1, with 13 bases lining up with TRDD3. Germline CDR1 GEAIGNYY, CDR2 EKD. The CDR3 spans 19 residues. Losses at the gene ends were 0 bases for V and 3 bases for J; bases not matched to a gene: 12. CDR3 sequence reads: CACDTVTGGYAESPDKLIF. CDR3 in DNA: TGTGCCTGTGACACCGTTACTGGGGGATACGCGGAGAGCCCCGATAAACTCATCTTT.

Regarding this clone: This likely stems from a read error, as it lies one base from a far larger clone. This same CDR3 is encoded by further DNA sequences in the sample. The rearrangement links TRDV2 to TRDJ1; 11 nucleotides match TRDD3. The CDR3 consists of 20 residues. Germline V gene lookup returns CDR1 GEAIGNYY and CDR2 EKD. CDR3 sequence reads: CACDLMSAGLGDTSTDKLIF. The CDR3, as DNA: TGTGCTTGTGACTTGATGTCGGCGGGGCTGGGGGATACATCCACCGATAAACTCATCTTT.

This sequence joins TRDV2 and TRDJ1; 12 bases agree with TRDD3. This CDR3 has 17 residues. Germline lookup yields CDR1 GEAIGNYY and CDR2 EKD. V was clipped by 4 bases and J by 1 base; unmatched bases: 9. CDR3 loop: CACDHVLGDTRTDKLIF. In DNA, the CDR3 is TGTGCCTGTGATCATGTACTGGGGGATACTCGCACCGATAAACTCATCTTT.

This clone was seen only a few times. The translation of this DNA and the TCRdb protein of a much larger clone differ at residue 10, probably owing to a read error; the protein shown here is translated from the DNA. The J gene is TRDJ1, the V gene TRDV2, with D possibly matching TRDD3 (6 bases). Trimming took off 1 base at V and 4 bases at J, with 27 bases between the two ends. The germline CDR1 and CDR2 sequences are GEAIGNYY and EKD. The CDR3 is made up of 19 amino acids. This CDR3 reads CACDTAGFPPGAYGDKLIF. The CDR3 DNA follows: TGTGCCTGTGACACGGCGGGCTTTCCTCCTGGGGCTTATGGCGATAAACTCATCTTT.